This TCR beta chain was recovered during a study of T cell responses to AZD1222 COVID-19 vaccine. Study information: Second-dose recipients at about 4 or about 12 weeks were treated as one pooled group.

The protocol was immunoSEQ multiplex PCR, while the TCRdb copy is restricted to in-frame clones and leaves out a portion. The sample consists of fewer than 140,000 clones, around 90% of them appearing once. Germline loops: CDR1 LNHDA, CDR2 SQIVND (reference sequence). The CDR3 consists of 13 residues. Trimming removed 10 bases from V and 4 bases from J; junction bases left unmatched: 9. Sequencing was performed on peripheral blood, taken on day 0 of AZD1222 vaccination. The receptor comes from an adult in good health. This chain connects TRBV19 to TRBJ1-2; 7 nucleotides agree with TRBD1. In DNA form, the CDR3 reads TGTGCCACTATAGGGACAGTCTTCTATGGCTACACCTTC. Amino acids: CATIGTVFYGYTF.